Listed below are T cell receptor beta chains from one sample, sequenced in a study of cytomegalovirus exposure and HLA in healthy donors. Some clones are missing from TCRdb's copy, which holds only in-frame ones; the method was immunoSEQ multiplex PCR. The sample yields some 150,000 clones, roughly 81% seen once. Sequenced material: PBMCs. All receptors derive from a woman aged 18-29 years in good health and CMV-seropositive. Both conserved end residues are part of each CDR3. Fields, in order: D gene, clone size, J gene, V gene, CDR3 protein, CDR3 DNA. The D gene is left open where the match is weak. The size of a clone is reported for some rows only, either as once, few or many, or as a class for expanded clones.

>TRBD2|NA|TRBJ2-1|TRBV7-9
CASNKGGGATFNLYNEQFF
TGTGCCAGCAATAAGGGCGGGGGGGCCACGTTTAACCTTTACAATGAGCAGTTCTTC
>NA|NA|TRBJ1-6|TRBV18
CASSPGGTNNSPLHF
TGTGCCAGCTCACCTGGTGGCACCAACAATTCACCCCTCCACTTT
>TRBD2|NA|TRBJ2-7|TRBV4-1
CASSLSPAREGGYEQYF
TGCGCCAGCAGCCTATCGCCCGCTCGGGAGGGGGGCTACGAGCAGTACTTC
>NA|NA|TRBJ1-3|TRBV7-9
CASSLRRDGNTIYF
TGTGCCAGCAGCTTGAGGAGGGACGGAAACACCATATATTTT
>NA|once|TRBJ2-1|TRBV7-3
CASSLTHRHEQFF
TGTGCCAGCAGCTTAACACACAGGCATGAGCAGTTCTTC
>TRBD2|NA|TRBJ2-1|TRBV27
CASSSASGVNEQFF
TGTGCCAGCAGTTCCGCTAGCGGGGTCAATGAGCAGTTCTTC
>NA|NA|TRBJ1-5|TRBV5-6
CASSLGLVGQPQHF
TGTGCCAGCAGCTTGGGGCTAGTAGGTCAGCCCCAGCATTTT
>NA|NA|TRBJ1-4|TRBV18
CASSPEGNSKLFF
TGTGCCAGCTCACCAGAGGGAAACTCCAAACTGTTTTTT
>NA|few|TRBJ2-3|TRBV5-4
CASSLRGGTDTQYF
TGTGCCAGCAGCTTGCGCGGGGGCACAGATACGCAGTATTTT
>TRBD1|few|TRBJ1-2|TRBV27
CASSFSAGGRDYGYTF
TGTGCCAGCAGTTTTTCAGCAGGGGGCCGGGACTATGGCTACACCTTC
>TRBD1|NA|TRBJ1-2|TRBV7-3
CASSPQGAGGYTF
TGTGCCAGCAGCCCGCAGGGGGCGGGGGGCTACACCTTC
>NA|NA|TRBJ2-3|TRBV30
CAWSVNLNTQYF
TGTGCCTGGAGTGTAAATCTAAATACGCAGTATTTT
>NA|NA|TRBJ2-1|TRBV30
CAWMGGGNEQFF
TGTGCCTGGATGGGGGGAGGAAATGAGCAGTTCTTC